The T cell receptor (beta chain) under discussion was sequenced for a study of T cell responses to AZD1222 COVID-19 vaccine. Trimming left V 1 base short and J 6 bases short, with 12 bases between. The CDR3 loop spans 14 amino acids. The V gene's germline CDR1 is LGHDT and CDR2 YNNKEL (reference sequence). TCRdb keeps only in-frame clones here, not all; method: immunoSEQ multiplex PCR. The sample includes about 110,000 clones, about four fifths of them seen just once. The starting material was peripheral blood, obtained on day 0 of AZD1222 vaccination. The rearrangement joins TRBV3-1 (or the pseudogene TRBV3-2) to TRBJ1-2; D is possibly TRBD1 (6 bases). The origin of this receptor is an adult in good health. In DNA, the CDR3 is TGTGCCAGCAGCCAAGCTCAGGGGAAGGATGGCTACACCTTC. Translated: CASSQAQGKDGYTF.